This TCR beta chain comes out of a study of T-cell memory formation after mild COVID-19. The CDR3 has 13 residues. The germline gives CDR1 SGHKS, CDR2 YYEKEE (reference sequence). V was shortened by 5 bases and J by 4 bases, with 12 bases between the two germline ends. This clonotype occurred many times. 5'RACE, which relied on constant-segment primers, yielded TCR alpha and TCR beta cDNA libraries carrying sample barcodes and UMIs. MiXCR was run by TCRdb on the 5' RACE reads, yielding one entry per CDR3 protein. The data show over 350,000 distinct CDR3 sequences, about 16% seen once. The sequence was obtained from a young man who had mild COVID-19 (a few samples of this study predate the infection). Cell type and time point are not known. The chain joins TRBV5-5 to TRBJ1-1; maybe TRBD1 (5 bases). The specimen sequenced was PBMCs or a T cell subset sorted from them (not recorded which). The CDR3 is CASSGRGLTEAFF. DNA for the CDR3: TGTGCCAGCAGTGGGCGGGGCCTCACTGAAGCTTTCTTT.